This T cell receptor beta chain was captured by sequencing in a study of molecular identifiers for immune sequencing clone quantification. Study outcomes and limitations: Reports indicate spiked Jurkat TCR RNA from one cell could be found among one million naive cells. In CMV-specific effectors, clones above 20 copies held over 99% of molecules; naive, under 1%.

Germline V gene data show CDR1 as SGHRS and CDR2 as YFSETQ. Trimming took off 3 bases at V and 8 bases at J, with 21 bases between the two ends. This CDR3 region has 16 residues. The authors built bulk TCR libraries by previously described methods with listed TCR primers. TCRdb redid the calling of the PCR reads with MiXCR, one entry per CDR3 protein. The table records about 630,000 distinct CDR3 sequences, roughly 27% of them present only once. Naive CD8 T cells, phenotype CD8+CD4-CCR7+CD45RA+, were sorted. This clonotype was seen repeatedly, ten times or more. Its target is unknown. The specimen was naive CD8+ T cells from blood, with Jurkat cell RNA spiked in. This sample's subset: FACS-sorted CD8+CD4-CCR7+CD45RA+ naive T cells. This sequence originates from a human donor in good health. Some libraries in this study had Jurkat cell RNA spiked in. The chain uses TRBV5-1 and TRBJ1-3; D unclear. The chain's CDR3 is CASSSRPYIFEDTIYF. The CDR3 bases are TGCGCCAGCAGCTCCAGACCTTACATCTTCGAGGACACCATATATTTT.